This T cell receptor beta chain derives from a study of cytomegalovirus exposure and HLA in healthy donors. Amplification used 60 Vbeta primers and 13 Jbeta primers. The protocol was immunoSEQ multiplex PCR, while the TCRdb copy is restricted to in-frame clones and leaves out a portion. This table holds fewer than 80,000 clones, 60% to 85% found once. Concerning this clone: Its antigen remains unknown.

J was trimmed by 3 bases and V by 7 bases; bases with no gene match: 4. Per the germline V gene, CDR1 is MDHEN and CDR2 is SYDVKM. The CDR3 sequence is 14 residues long. Study conclusions and caveats: Specific recognition of CMV antigens was confirmed in vitro for three chains (all CMV-associated). Presence/absence results assume similar sequencing depth per donor, which may not hold. Exclusion as indistinguishable affected some V segments, including TRBV6-2 and TRBV6-3.

The chain carries TRBV28 and TRBJ2-3, with 10 bases aligning to TRBD1. This clonotype was obtained from a man between 18 and 35 years old in good health and CMV-seronegative. The sample taken for sequencing was PBMCs. CDR3 amino acids: CASTRDRGTDTQYF. The CDR3 DNA reads TGTGCCAGCACACGGGACAGGGGAACAGATACGCAGTATTTT.